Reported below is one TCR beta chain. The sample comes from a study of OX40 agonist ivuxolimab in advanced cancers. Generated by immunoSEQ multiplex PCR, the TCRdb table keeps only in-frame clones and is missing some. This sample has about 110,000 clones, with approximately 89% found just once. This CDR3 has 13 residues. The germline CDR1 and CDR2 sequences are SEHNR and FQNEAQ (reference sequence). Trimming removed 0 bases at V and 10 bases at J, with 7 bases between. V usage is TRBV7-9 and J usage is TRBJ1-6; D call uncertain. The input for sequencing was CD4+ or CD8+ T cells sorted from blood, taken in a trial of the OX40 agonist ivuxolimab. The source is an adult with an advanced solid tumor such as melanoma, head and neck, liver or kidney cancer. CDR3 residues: CASSLAEGSPLHF. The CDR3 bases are TGTGCCAGCAGCTTAGCGGAGGGCTCACCCCTCCACTTT.